This T cell receptor (beta chain) appears in the sequencing data of a study of somatic mutations in cytotoxic T cells in rheumatoid arthritis. Study-level information: Selected populations of V beta antibody-stained T cells underwent flow sorting at nearly 100% purity; these encompassed V beta1+ cells subjected to TCRB sequencing.

Profiling relied on immunoSEQ multiplex PCR, and the TCRdb table lists in-frame clones only, not all of them. The data contain more than 9,000 clones, approximately 79% of them seen just once; the ten biggest clones take up about a third. CDR1 SGHDN and CDR2 FVKESK come from the germline V gene. Trimming removed 3 bases from V and 6 bases from J, with 12 bases in between. The CDR3 runs 13 residues. This sequence was found in an adult with rheumatoid arthritis. The chain employs TRBV14 and TRBJ2-7; no reliable D call. The sequenced sample consisted of CD8+ T cells sorted from blood. The CDR3 spells CASSQGRGAEQYF. CDR3 DNA: TGTGCCAGCAGCCAGGGTCGTGGAGCCGAGCAGTACTTC.